The next 13 T cell receptor beta chains were all read from a single sample in a study of beta chain features in type 1 diabetes. Findings and limits, study-wide: TCRB CDR3s from Type 1 diabetes patients were moderately but significantly shorter in all four CD4+ subsets.

Sequenced material consisted of expressed TCRB transcripts (all of the isolated RNA was reverse transcribed). Method: immunoSEQ multiplex PCR; TCRdb's copy keeps in-frame clones and lacks some. The sample carries around 300,000 clones, approximately 16% recorded once. Their specific antigens are unknown. The specimen sequenced was naive CD4+ T cells from blood. The receptors originated from a man younger than 35 with type 1 diabetes.

This clone was picked up a small number of times. CDR3 residues: CASSRQGIADTQYF. Here the CDR3 DNA reads TGTGCCAGCAGCCGACAGGGGATAGCAGATACGCAGTATTTT. The rearrangement joins TRBV9 to TRBJ2-3; the match to TRBD1 covers 8 bases. The CDR3 is 14 amino acids. The V segment lost 4 bases and the J segment 4 bases; nucleotides outside the gene matches: 5. Germline assignment: CDR1 SGDLS and CDR2 YYNGEE.

The chain carries TRBV28 and TRBJ2-4; D is possibly TRBD1 (5 bases). The CDR3 is made up of 13 amino acids. Trimming left V 5 bases short and J 2 bases short, with 7 bases between. CDR1 and CDR2 (germline): MDHEN, SYDVKM. The CDR3 sequence: CASSRQPKNIQYF. DNA of the CDR3: TGTGCCAGCAGTAGACAGCCCAAAAACATTCAGTACTTC.

The chain joins TRBV7-8 to TRBJ2-2, with D hard to call. Germline V gene lookup returns CDR1 SGHVS and CDR2 FQNEAQ. Trimming shortened V by 2 bases and J by 6 bases, and 19 bases separated the two germline ends. CDR3 length equals 17 residues. Here the CDR3 reads CASSLITQSLVAGELFF. In DNA form, the CDR3 reads TGTGCCAGCAGCTTAATCACACAGTCCCTCGTCGCCGGGGAGCTGTTTTTT. The full variable domain, its missing parts supplied by reference TRBV7-8 and TRBJ2-2, is GAGVSQSPRYKVAKRGQDVALRCDPISGHVSLFWYQQALGQGPEFLTYFQNEAQLDKSGLPSDRFFAERPEGSVSTLKIQRTQQEDSAVYLCASSLITQSLVAGELFFGEGSRLTVL.

This clone was counted a few times. The chain employs TRBV19 and TRBJ2-4, with D perhaps TRBD1 (6 bases). Trimming stripped 6 bases from V and 2 bases from J, with 14 bases between. Germline assignment: CDR1 LNHDA and CDR2 SQIVND (reference sequence). This CDR3 spans 15 amino acids. In nucleotides, the CDR3 is TGTGCCAGTAGCAGGACAGCTGACACCAAAAACATTCAGTACTTC. This encodes CASSRTADTKNIQYF.

The chain recombines TRBV28 with TRBJ2-7; D remains unclear. CDR3 length: 12 amino acids. V was shortened by 1 base and J by 3 bases, with 4 bases between the two germline ends. Germline-derived CDR1 and CDR2 are MDHEN and SYDVKM. In DNA form, the CDR3 reads TGTGCCAGCAGTTTATTACTCTACGAGCAGTACTTC. Protein sequence: CASSLLLYEQYF.

This clone was counted only a few times. DNA of the CDR3: TGTGCCAGCCAGAGGACTAGCGGGGGGGAGCTGTTTTTT. This codes for CASQRTSGGELFF. The V gene is TRBV27, the J gene TRBJ2-2, with 11 bases matching TRBD2. Trimming took 8 bases from V and 8 from J; bases not matched to a gene: 4. From germline, CDR1 is MNHEY and CDR2 SMNVEV (reference sequence). This CDR3 comprises 13 residues.

This clone was seen a few times. The V gene is TRBV28, the J gene TRBJ1-1; 9 bases match TRBD1. Germline-derived CDR1 and CDR2 are MDHEN and SYDVKM. With 2 bases clipped from V and 3 bases from J, the junction kept 1 base outside the gene matches. There are 14 residues in the CDR3. Written as DNA, the CDR3 is TGTGCCAGCAGTTTAACAGGGGGCTACACTGAAGCTTTCTTT. This translates into CASSLTGGYTEAFF.

The chain uses TRBV30 and TRBJ2-1, with D perhaps matching TRBD2 (5 bases). The length of the CDR3 is 14 residues. V shed 4 bases and J shed 12 bases, with 22 bases lying between them. Germline V CDR1 and CDR2: GTSNPN, SVGIG (reference sequence). The CDR3, as DNA: TGTGCCTGGACCCCCCGGGGTCCCGTACCCGGGCAGTTCTTC. Encoded protein: CAWTPRGPVPGQFF.

This clone was picked up many times. The CDR3 spells CASTFEKRDTQYF. The CDR3 bases are TGCGCCAGCACCTTCGAGAAGCGGGATACGCAGTATTTT. The chain uses TRBV23-1 and TRBJ2-3; D is possibly TRBD2 (5 bases). TRBV23-1 falls under the ORF class, with uncertain function. CDR3 size: 13 residues. Trimming stripped 7 bases from V and 6 bases from J, with 14 bases between.

This clone occurred a few times. The chain has TRBV7-2 and TRBJ2-1; 11 bases fit TRBD2. This CDR3 is 16 amino acids long. The V gene end was trimmed by 2 bases and the J gene end by 4 bases; junction bases not matched to a gene: 4. Looked up from germline, CDR1 is SGHTA and CDR2 is FQGNSA. The DNA of the CDR3 is TGTGCCAGCAGCTTAAGGAGGACTAGCGGGTACAATGAGCAGTTCTTC. Protein: CASSLRRTSGYNEQFF. The whole variable domain, remainder taken from reference TRBV7-2 and TRBJ2-1, is GAGVSQSPSNKVTEKGKDVELRCDPISGHTALYWYRQSLGQGLEFLIYFQGNSAPDKSGLPSDRFSAERTGGSVSTLTIQRTQQEDSAVYLCASSLRRTSGYNEQFFGPGTRLTVL.

In this sample, this clone turned up a few times. The rearrangement uses TRBV20-1 and TRBJ2-7; a weak D match, TRBD2 (6 bases). Trimming pared 0 bases from V and 6 bases from J, leaving 6 bases between. The CDR3 runs 11 residues. CDR1 and CDR2 from the germline V gene are DFQATT and SNEGSKA (reference sequence). This chain's CDR3 is CSARDGSEQYF. As DNA, the CDR3 is TGCAGTGCTAGAGACGGGAGCGAGCAGTACTTC.

The V gene is TRBV4-2, the J gene TRBJ2-3, with 10 positions matching TRBD1. CDR3 size: 16 residues. The V gene end was trimmed by 4 bases and the J gene end by 5 bases; junction bases not matched to a gene: 9. From germline, CDR1 is LGHNA and CDR2 YNFKEQ. The CDR3 loop is CASSPAIGQGGDTQYF. The CDR3, as DNA: TGTGCCAGCAGCCCTGCTATTGGACAGGGGGGAGATACGCAGTATTTT.

The V and J genes are TRBV19 and TRBJ2-1; 13 bases align to TRBD2. Per germline, CDR1 LNHDA and CDR2 SQIVND (reference sequence). The trim removed 4 bases at V and 8 bases at J, leaving 11 bases unmatched. The CDR3 runs to 17 residues. The DNA for the CDR3 is TGTGCCAGTAGTACCACCCGGACTAGCGGGAGCAAGTATGAGCAGTTCTTC. Translated, it gives CASSTTRTSGSKYEQFF.